This T cell receptor (beta chain) appears in the sequencing data of a study of EBV T-cell therapy then PD-1 blockade in nasopharyngeal carcinoma. TCRdb keeps only in-frame clones here, not all; method: immunoSEQ multiplex PCR. The table includes tens of thousands of clones, over 75% detected once. The germline CDR1 and CDR2 sequences are LGHNA and YSLEER. The CDR3 has 16 amino acids. Trimming removed 0 bases from V and 0 bases from J, with 6 bases in between. Treatment defined: AdE1-LMPpoly-expanded autologous EBV-specific T-cell therapy followed by anti-PD-1 nivolumab. In this sample, this clone turned up many times. Its antigen is as yet unknown.

This chain joins TRBV4-3 and TRBJ2-6; D is unclear. This clonotype was sampled from a man in his forties with nasopharyngeal carcinoma. This sample comprised CD8+ T cells from blood, obtained at day -245 from a patient whose treatment included autologous EBV-specific T cells and nivolumab. This CDR3 is CASSQDHGSGANVLTF. The CDR3, as DNA: TGCGCCAGCAGCCAAGATCACGGCTCTGGGGCCAACGTCCTGACTTTC.